This TCR beta chain comes out of a study of T cell responses to AZD1222 COVID-19 vaccine. Study results and caveats: Repertoire sampling happened only post peak T cell response. Spike-specific TCR repertoires showed rising breadth and depth after two AZD1222 doses. Spike regions recognized by vaccine-associated CD4 TCRs spanned the protein, led by 160-218 and 743-854.

Note on this clone: What it binds is unknown.

Assay used: immunoSEQ multiplex PCR; TCRdb lists only in-frame clones, some missing. The sample yields about 150,000 clones, around nine tenths seen once. The source is an adult in good health. The sample in question was peripheral blood, obtained on day 0 of AZD1222 vaccination.

This CDR3 reads CASSLGQGSGANVLTF. The CDR3 DNA reads TGTGCCAGCAGCTTAGGGCAAGGCTCTGGGGCCAACGTCCTGACTTTC. This chain connects TRBV7-2 to TRBJ2-6, with no clear D. In germline, CDR1 is SGHTA, CDR2 FQGNSA. Trimming took off 1 base at V and 0 bases at J, with 7 bases between the two ends. The CDR3 sequence is 16 residues long.